The following is a T cell receptor beta chain sequence with its context. What it recognizes is unknown. Sample donors were healthy Caucasian individuals that came from Russia, aged 6 to 90. The data originate from a study of blood T cells in healthy people across ages. Study conclusions and caveats: Long-lived donors carried more naive CD4+ cells and greater diversity than aged donors. The donors' CMV status was not determined, possibly confounding changes in expanded clonotypes.

The V gene lost 7 bases and the J gene lost 2 bases, with 13 bases spanning the gap. The CDR3 covers 13 residues. Germline lookup yields CDR1 DFQATT and CDR2 SNEGSKA (reference sequence). The authors ran a second PCR of 7 to 11 cycles using a sample-barcoded 5' primer and a J-beta primer mix. There were at least 3 million CDR3-containing paired-end reads obtained from each sample. TCRdb re-called the 5' RACE reads through MiXCR, storing one row per CDR3 protein. The sample consists of some 1.4 million distinct CDR3 sequences, approximately 38% of them appearing once. This receptor was obtained from a woman younger than 35 in good health. The rearrangement joins TRBV20-1 to TRBJ2-3; no reliable D call. The sequencing input was blood. The CDR3 reads CSVPKDPTDTQYF. CDR3 DNA: TGCAGTGTGCCCAAGGACCCCACAGATACGCAGTATTTT.